This TCR beta chain emerged from a study of T cells in Graves' hyperthyroidism and ophthalmopathy. The CDR3 regions of TCR beta were amplified from RNA transcripts. TCR CDR3 regions were first amplified by RT-PCR with HTBI primers. Via MiXCR, TCRdb re-called the multiplex PCR reads, giving one row per CDR3 protein. Counted here are 490,000 or so distinct CDR3 sequences, less than 25% occurring once; the ten biggest clones make up 49%. Looked up from germline, CDR1 is SGHRS and CDR2 is YFSETQ. This CDR3 spans 13 amino acids. V was shortened by 0 bases and J by 6 bases, with 10 bases between the two germline ends.

Sequencing was carried out using blood. The clonotype was recovered from a woman in her sixties or seventies with Graves' ophthalmopathy. This chain links TRBV5-1 with TRBJ2-7, with D tentatively TRBD1 or TRBD2 (5 bases each). Written as DNA, the CDR3 is TGCGCCAGCAGCTTGGGGGGGAATCGCGAGCAGTACTTC. This gives the protein CASSLGGNREQYF.